This TCR beta chain was recorded in a study of blood T cell repertoires in COVID-19. Overall study context: The study drew acute and convalescent COVID-19 samples from the United States, Italy and Spain.

Enrolled during active infection, Seattle patients were then followed longitudinally. Original processing methods: The authors estimated nucleated cell counts from reference gene primer amplification. Sequencing was performed with immunoSEQ multiplex PCR; in TCRdb, only in-frame clones are kept and a portion is missing. V, J and clone size were drawn from that table, and D and trimming were deduced from the DNA. The profile shows 110,000 or so clones, more than 80% of them singletons. Source material: peripheral blood. This TCR derives from a woman aged 55-70 years with COVID-19, enrolled during active disease.

Here the CDR3 DNA reads TGTGCCATACGCCAGGGACAGGGGTACGAGCAGTACTTC. Residues: CAIRQGQGYEQYF. The rearrangement joins TRBV10-3 to TRBJ2-7, with 10 bases aligning to TRBD1. Germline values: CDR1 ENHRY, CDR2 SYGVKD. CDR3 length: 13 residues. V gave up 9 bases and J gave up 4 bases; unmatched junction bases: 6.